The present entry profiles one T cell receptor (beta chain) with its context. Its antigen is not yet known. Within one base of it there is no much larger clone, and no base qualities were kept. Participants in the prospective study were aged roughly 18 to 100 years, lived in 20 to 30 United States geographic areas, and enrolled through a virtual design. Cohort assignment in the prospective study relied on participant-reported clinical history from a screening survey and a study questionnaire. Recovered participants in ImmuneRACE Cohort 3 were defined by two consecutive negative NP/OP PCR tests, clearance by a healthcare professional, or resolution of symptoms. Mobile phlebotomists in the prospective study collected whole blood, serum and a nasopharyngeal or oropharyngeal swab from every participant. Additional blood draws and questionnaires over an approximately 2-month period could optionally be provided by prospective study participants. Before DNA extraction, prospective study blood samples were shipped either frozen or at room temperature.

TCRbeta CDR3 regions were amplified from genomic DNA using the immunoSEQ Assay, a bias-controlled multiplex PCR. In the original analysis: Nucleated cell counts per sample were estimated from amplification of reference gene primers within the assay. Sequence reads were collapsed and filtered to measure the absolute abundance of every unique TCRbeta CDR3 rearrangement. For each sample, productive Simpson clonality was calculated as the square root of Simpson's diversity index over productive rearrangements. TCRdb stores this immuneACCESS table with in-frame sequences only. Part of the clones is absent; in the studies checked, under half of the shortfall reflects unresolved V genes, and no reason is known for the rest. Clone size and V and J calls were adopted from that table, with D and trimming inferred from the DNA. Across this sample there are a few hundred thousand clones, with approximately 85% seen only once. The ten largest clonotypes hold approximately 2% of the sample.

V loses 3 bases, J loses 4 bases, and the germline ends lie 9 bases apart. The germline V gene sets CDR1 to SNHLY and CDR2 to FYNNEI. The CDR3 sequence holds 13 residues, the cysteine and phenylalanine included. Kept here is only the CDR3 DNA, which spans 39 bases and is read in frame from base 1. This specimen comes from a study of blood T cell repertoires in COVID-19 (dated by TCRdb to the early 2020s). Regarding the complete study: Collaborator samples came from the United States, Italy and Spain and covered acute and convalescent phases of COVID-19. Sample metadata almost always included a de-identified subject ID, COVID-19 status, age in years and sex. Deeply sampled blood TCRbeta repertoires from subjects exposed to, actively infected with, or recovered from COVID-19 were included in the dataset. Where available, HLA class I and class II types were taken from metadata supplied by the sample provider and were not determined by assay-based typing. The repertoires were made available in a free public database intended to serve as a resource for research on the immune response to SARS-CoV-2. The prospective study material was composed of cDNA or gDNA derived from T cells, B-cell-depleted T cells, or PBMCs. Samples were obtained from the ongoing ImmuneRACE study (first 160 participants) and from about 1,300 subjects provided by 6 global collaborators. General study outcomes and caveats: Clinical and demographic metadata were provided uncurated, with the amount varying by source and participant.

The sample comprised PBMCs or T cells enriched from blood (not recorded which). The source of this sequence is a woman in her fifties or sixties who had recovered from COVID-19. This receptor chain uses TRBV2 and TRBJ1-1; the D gene is perhaps TRBD1, on 5 matching bases. The DNA sequence follows: TGTGCCAGCAGTGACGGGGGTTTCACTGAAGCTTTCTTT. Translated, this gives CASSDGGFTEAFF.